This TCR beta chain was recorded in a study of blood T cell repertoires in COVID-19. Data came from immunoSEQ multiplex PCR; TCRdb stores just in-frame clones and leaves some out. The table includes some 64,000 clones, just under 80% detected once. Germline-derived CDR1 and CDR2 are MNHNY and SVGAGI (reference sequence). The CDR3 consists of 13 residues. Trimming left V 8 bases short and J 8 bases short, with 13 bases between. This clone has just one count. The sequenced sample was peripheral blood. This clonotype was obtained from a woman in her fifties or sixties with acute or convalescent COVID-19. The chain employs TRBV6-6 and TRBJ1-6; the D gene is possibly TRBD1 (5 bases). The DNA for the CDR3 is TGTGCCAGCGCGCAGGGCGATCATTCACCCCTCCACTTT. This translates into CASAQGDHSPLHF.